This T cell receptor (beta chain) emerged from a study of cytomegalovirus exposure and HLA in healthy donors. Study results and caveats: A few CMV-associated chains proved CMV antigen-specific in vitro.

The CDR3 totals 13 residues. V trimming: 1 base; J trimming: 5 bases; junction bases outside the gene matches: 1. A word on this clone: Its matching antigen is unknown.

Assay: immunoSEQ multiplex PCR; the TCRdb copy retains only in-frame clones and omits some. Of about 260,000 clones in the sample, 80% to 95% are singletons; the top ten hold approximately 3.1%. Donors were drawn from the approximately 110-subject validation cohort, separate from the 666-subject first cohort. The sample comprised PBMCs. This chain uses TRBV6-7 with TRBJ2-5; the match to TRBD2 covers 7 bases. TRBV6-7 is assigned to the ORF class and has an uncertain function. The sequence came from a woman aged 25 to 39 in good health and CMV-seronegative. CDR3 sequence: CASSYLGGETQYF. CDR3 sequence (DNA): TGTGCCAGCAGTTACTTGGGGGGGGAGACCCAGTACTTC.